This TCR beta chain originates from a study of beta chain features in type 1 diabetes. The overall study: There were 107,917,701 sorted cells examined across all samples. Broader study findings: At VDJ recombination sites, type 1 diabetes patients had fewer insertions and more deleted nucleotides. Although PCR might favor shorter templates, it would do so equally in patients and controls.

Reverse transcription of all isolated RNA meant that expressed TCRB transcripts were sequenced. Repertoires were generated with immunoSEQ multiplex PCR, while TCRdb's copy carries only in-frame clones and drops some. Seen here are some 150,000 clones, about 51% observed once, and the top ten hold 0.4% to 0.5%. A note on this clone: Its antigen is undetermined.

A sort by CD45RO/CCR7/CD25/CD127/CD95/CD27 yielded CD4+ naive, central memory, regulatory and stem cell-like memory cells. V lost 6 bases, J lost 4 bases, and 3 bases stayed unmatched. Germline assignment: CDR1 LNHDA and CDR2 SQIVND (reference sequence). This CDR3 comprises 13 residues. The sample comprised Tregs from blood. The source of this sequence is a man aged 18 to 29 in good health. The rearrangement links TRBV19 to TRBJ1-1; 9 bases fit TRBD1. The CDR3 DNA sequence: TGTGCCAGTAGCGGACAGGGGAGCACTGAAGCTTTCTTT. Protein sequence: CASSGQGSTEAFF.